The next 5 T cell receptor beta chains were all read from a single sample in a study of cytomegalovirus exposure and HLA in healthy donors. The PCR employed 60 Vbeta primers together with 13 Jbeta primers. Repertoires were generated with immunoSEQ multiplex PCR, while TCRdb's copy carries only in-frame clones and drops some. The sample has some 120,000 clones; about 73% are singletons. Sequenced input: PBMCs. These receptor sequences come from a woman aged 45-59 years in good health and CMV-seropositive.

This clone was found a few times. This chain joins TRBV27 and TRBJ2-7, with TRBD1 matching over 11 bases. Germline V gives CDR1 MNHEY, CDR2 SMNVEV (reference sequence). V trimming: 8 bases; J trimming: 6 bases; junction bases outside the gene matches: 9. This CDR3 comprises 14 residues. The CDR3 DNA reads TGTGCCAGCTCCCCTGGACAGGGGGCAAGCGAGCAGTACTTC. Its protein is CASSPGQGASEQYF.

CDR3 nucleotide sequence: TGTGCCACCAGAAGACAGGGTGGCACAGATACGCAGTATTTT. This translates into CATRRQGGTDTQYF. The chain couples TRBV2 to TRBJ2-3, with TRBD1 matching 7 bases. Germline V gene sequence: CDR1 SNHLY, CDR2 FYNNEI. V shed 10 bases, J shed 1 base, and the junction held 8 bases outside the gene matches. There are 14 residues in the CDR3.

The rearrangement joins TRBV28 to TRBJ1-6; perhaps TRBD1 as D (6 bases). The CDR3 has 14 residues. Trimming shortened V by 3 bases and J by 7 bases, and 10 bases separated the two germline ends. CDR1 MDHEN and CDR2 SYDVKM come from the germline V gene. CDR3 residues: CASSFGQRNSPLHF. DNA of the CDR3: TGTGCCAGCAGTTTCGGACAGCGAAATTCACCCCTCCACTTT.

The V gene is TRBV19, the J gene TRBJ2-4; tentatively, D is TRBD2 (5 bases). CDR3 length: 17 residues. The V gene lost 4 bases and the J gene lost 2 bases, with 18 bases spanning the gap. The V gene's germline CDR1 is LNHDA and CDR2 SQIVND (reference sequence). CDR3 nucleotide sequence: TGTGCCAGTAGTACCACTACCGGGAAGAGGTCCAAAAACATTCAGTACTTC. Its protein product is CASSTTTGKRSKNIQYF.

The J gene is TRBJ2-7, the V gene TRBV27; 10 nucleotides align to TRBD1. From germline, CDR1 is MNHEY and CDR2 SMNVEV (reference sequence). V was clipped by 8 bases and J by 3 bases; unmatched bases: 4. The length of the CDR3 is 13 residues. Here the CDR3 DNA reads TGTGCCAGCGGCGGGACAGGGGACTACGAGCAGTACTTC. It encodes CASGGTGDYEQYF.